The sequence of this TCR beta chain was determined in a study of cytomegalovirus exposure and HLA in healthy donors (dated 2017 in TCRdb). In terms of the full investigation: An earlier analysis of about 530 of the donors reported about 280 Gb of sequence data and 117 million unique TCR beta sequences obtained from approximately 180 million T cells. About 310 gigabases of sequencing data and 78 million or so unique TCR sequences were included in an early release covering about 700 HLA-typed donors. Of the roughly 390 genotyped donors, 70% to 90% were placed in the genetic ancestry cluster associated with self-reported Caucasian donors. The study was designed to test whether signatures of past pathogen exposure could be identified by cataloging public T cell receptors. The study used immunosequencing to profile the T cell repertoires of around 600 subjects and linked those repertoires to cytomegalovirus serostatus. In addition to the first cohort of 650 to 750 subjects, a separate validation cohort of over 90 different subjects was used. The study combined high-throughput TCR immunosequencing, statistical association of individual TCRs with disease status, and machine learning to predict cytomegalovirus infection status. To study patterns of TCR occurrence, a later analysis re-analyzed previously published TCR beta repertoires from around 660 donors and added high-resolution HLA genotyping. In the later analysis, no new phenotypic data were used to find candidate immune exposures; instead, reliance was placed on TCR beta sequences and their occurrence across donors. In an earlier analysis of a few hundred of the donors, high-throughput TCR beta sequencing was used to judge whether each TCR beta V gene segment behaved as functional or pseudogenic. Donor age, sex, ethnicity and CMV serostatus were compiled together with the repertoire data. A later genetic analysis took genome-wide SNP genotypes for about 55% of the 666 donors and used that subset as a discovery cohort. All discovery cohort repertoires had been generated on a single sequencing platform. HLA typing covered class I and class II loci at four-digit resolution. The number of typed donors differed by locus: roughly 620-640 for A, B, C, DRB1 and DQB1; approximately 530 for DQA1; around 580 for DPA1; and around 470 for DPB1. Roughly 5 DR-DQ haplotypes were treated as single units for association and clustering because of strong linkage in the cohort. Among several hundred genotyped donors of the cohort, an average of approximately 200,000 unique TCR beta nucleotide sequences was sequenced per donor, of which roughly 17% were non-productive.

In total, approximately 700 healthy bone marrow donors made up the cohort. All cohort members were sampled while nominally healthy, although unrecorded immune exposures were likely present. The donor was CMV seropositive and was included in the group of 250 to 300 seropositive cohort members. Each donor provided a peripheral blood sample, and peripheral blood mononuclear cells were used for TCR beta sequencing. The Qiagen DNeasy Blood Extraction Kit was used to extract genomic DNA from the blood cell samples. About this clone: Its specific antigen is unknown. No quality values exist for individual bases; no much larger clone is one base distant.

Library method: the immunoSEQ multiplex PCR assay. A mixture of 60 forward primers for TCR Vbeta segments and 13 reverse primers for TCR Jbeta segments was used in the multiplex PCR. The CDR3 region of rearranged TCR beta genes was amplified from genomic DNA with a multiplex PCR assay. The amplified TCR beta libraries were sequenced on the Illumina HiSeq System as 87-base-pair reads. In the authors' own workflow: In a later analysis, around 80 million unique TCR beta chains were counted across the approximately 640 repertoires, and around 10 million of these chains were shared by at least two donors. A nearest-neighbor algorithm error-corrected the raw reads and collapsed the reads into unique sequences, merging closely related sequences to remove PCR and sequencing errors. Alignment of CDR3 sequences to IMGT reference sequences was used to assign V, D and J gene segments. For a sequence to be retained, a match of at least six nucleotides was required to both a V gene segment and a J gene segment. Rearrangements were classified as productive when the CDR3 lacked stop codons and remained in frame with V and J, and all other rearrangements were classified as non-productive. Following IMGT convention, CDR3 was defined as the stretch from the second conserved V-encoded cysteine to the conserved J-encoded phenylalanine. In an earlier analysis of approximately 500 of the donors, sequences lacking an unambiguous match to a single V gene segment were excluded. In an earlier analysis of several hundred of the donors, V segments were called functional above 56.7% productive rearrangements and were called segregating when the between-donor standard deviation exceeded 5%. A statistical classification framework was built for diagnosing cytomegalovirus status from the catalog of TCR beta chain sequences. In a later analysis, V and J genes were assigned by comparing TCR nucleotide sequences against IMGT/GENE-DB human TR gene sequences. In a later analysis, CDR3 sequences and most-parsimonious VDJ recombination scenarios were assigned using the TCRdist pipeline. In a later analysis, each TCR beta chain was defined by its CDR3 amino acid sequence together with its V-gene family, and reads without a unique V-gene family were excluded. In a later analysis, 450 to 600 highly shared, low-generation-probability nucleotide sequences were removed to address suspected cross-contamination and a sequencing artifact. In a later analysis, a clonal expansion index was calculated for each public chain from normalized within-repertoire ranks of inferred template counts. In a later analysis, generation probabilities were computed with a VDJ recombination model fitted to out-of-frame rearrangements, and the resulting probabilities were checked against IGoR. Hypergeometric tests were used in a later analysis to score TCR-TCR, TCR-HLA and TCR-CMV co-occurrence, with a repertoire-size bias correction applied to the TCR pairs. False discovery rates were estimated in a later analysis by permuting HLA or CMV assignments 20 times. In a later analysis, co-occurring TCRs were grouped with DBSCAN, and TCRdist sequence similarity was added when clustering was performed within HLA-allele-positive subsets. Repertoires with fewer than 30,000 or more than 120,000 public chains were left out of co-occurrence clustering, as were several repertoires with anomalous nucleotide sharing. Drawn from immuneACCESS, this table holds only the in-frame rearrangements with V and J called that TCRdb kept. Clones are partly lost; checked studies trace under half to an unresolved V gene and leave the rest unexplained. V and J calls and clone size are given by that table; D and trimming were obtained from the DNA. For this sample the table gives about 76,000 clones, of which roughly 78% were detected only once. The ten largest clonotypes hold 2.5% of the sample.

V drops 0 bases and J drops 6 bases, leaving 6 bases in between. The CDR3 contains 12 residues, cysteine and phenylalanine counted. Of the read, only the CDR3 DNA is kept; its 36 bases are in frame from base 1. The germline V gene gives CDR1 as LGHNA and CDR2 as YNFKEQ. Results and caveats for the whole study, not just this receptor: Approximately 16 rarely observed V segments, including chromosome 9 orphons, were excluded from the earlier analysis of about 610 of the donors because counts were too low. When HLA alleles, especially DR and DQ, strongly co-occurred, TCR associations were difficult to assign to individual alleles. Some IMGT-functional V segments, including TRBV6-2 and TRBV6-3, could not be told apart with the 87-base-pair reads, so those segments were excluded. In an earlier analysis of some 500 of the donors, most TCR beta V segments were observed in productive rearrangements about 87% or about 30% of the time, broadly matching IMGT annotations. HLA typing was unavailable for some donors at each locus, so association tests used only the typed subset. A total of about 150 TCR beta chains were listed by the study as associated with cytomegalovirus. According to a later analysis, TCR association rates differed among HLA loci, with DRB1 alleles showing the most associated TCRs and HLA-C alleles showing the fewest. Roughly uniform sequencing depth across donors was assumed in presence/absence analyses, although this assumption may not hold. In a later analysis, most CMV-associated TCR beta chains were found to appear HLA-restricted, with HLA associations seemingly driven largely by CMV exposure. The classifier was reported to diagnose cytomegalovirus status with high specificity and sensitivity in both the original cohort and the validation cohort. An association between a missense DCLRE1C variant and V-gene and J-gene trimming of TCR beta chains was found in a later genetic analysis and replicated in an independent cohort. A further reported finding was that TCR beta sequences accurately predicted the HLA-A and HLA-B alleles for most subjects in the first cohort. A later analysis found that HLA-associated TCR beta chains were more clonally expanded and had lower generation probabilities than equally common non-associated chains. The authors suggested that the approach could potentially be generalized to other disease states and immunological phenotypes. Correlated functional status among segregating V segments might reflect linkage disequilibrium, but an unknown experimental factor could not be ruled out. Most TCR sequences were observed very rarely across donors, whereas some public TCRs were present in many individuals. This cohort had only TCR beta chains sequenced, and the lack of alpha or paired-chain data limited which features could be detected. A later analysis associated some 17,000 TCR beta sequences with specific HLA alleles at a false discovery rate of 0.05. In vitro tests confirmed that three of the cytomegalovirus-associated TCR beta chains recognize cytomegalovirus antigens. Immune exposure information for the cohort was limited to CMV serostatus. A group of highly shared sequence variants was considered likely to be a technical artifact of the sequencing pipeline. In a later genetic analysis, fewer N-insertions in productive TCRs were reported among donors in an Asian-associated ancestry cluster than the roughly 700-donor mean. A later analysis reported that several top co-occurrence clusters appeared linked to parvovirus B19, influenza, CMV and Epstein-Barr virus.

The sample was PBMCs. This TCR derives from a male donor in good health and CMV-seropositive. The rearranged chain carries TRBV4-2 and TRBJ2-7, with the D gene not confidently named. The base sequence is TGTGCCAGCAGCCAAGAACCCAGCGAGCAGTACTTC. This yields the protein CASSQEPSEQYF.